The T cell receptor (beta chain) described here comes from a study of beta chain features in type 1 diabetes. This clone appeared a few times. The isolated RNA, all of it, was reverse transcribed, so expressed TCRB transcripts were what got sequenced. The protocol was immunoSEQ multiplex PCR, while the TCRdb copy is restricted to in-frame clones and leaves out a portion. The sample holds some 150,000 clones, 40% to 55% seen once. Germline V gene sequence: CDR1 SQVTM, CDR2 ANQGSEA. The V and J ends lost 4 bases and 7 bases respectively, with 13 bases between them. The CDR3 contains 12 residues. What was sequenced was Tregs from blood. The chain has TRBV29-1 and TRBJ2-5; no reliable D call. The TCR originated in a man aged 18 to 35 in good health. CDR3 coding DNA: TGCAGCGTTGGGGCGCAGGTGGGGACCCAGTACTTC. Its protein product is CSVGAQVGTQYF.